The 17 T cell receptor beta chains in this list originate from one sample, sequenced in a study of cytomegalovirus exposure and HLA in healthy donors. This table comes from immunoSEQ multiplex PCR, and its TCRdb copy is limited to in-frame clones, with some not included. The repertoire holds 150,000 or so clones, with around nine tenths as singletons. The sample taken for sequencing was PBMCs. These receptor sequences come from a woman in her twenties or thirties in good health and CMV-seronegative.

This chain connects TRBV2 to TRBJ1-1; 7 bases match TRBD1. The CDR3 is 13 amino acids. Germline loops: CDR1 SNHLY, CDR2 FYNNEI. The junction had 5 bases not matched to a gene; V was cut back by 9 bases and J by 1 base. In DNA form, the CDR3 reads TGTGCCAGAAACAGGGGCCAGAACACTGAAGCTTTCTTT. Protein: CARNRGQNTEAFF.

This sequence joins TRBV2 and TRBJ1-1; 8 bases line up with TRBD1. CDR3 length: 13 residues. V shed 5 bases, J shed 6 bases, and the junction held 5 bases outside the gene matches. CDR1 SNHLY and CDR2 FYNNEI come from the germline V gene. In nucleotides, the CDR3 is TGTGCCAGCAGTTGGACAGGGTCTCCTGAAGCTTTCTTT. Protein product: CASSWTGSPEAFF.

J is TRBJ2-7 and V is TRBV5-6, with 7 bases fitting TRBD1. Germline V gene data show CDR1 as SGHDT and CDR2 as YYEEEE. After removal of 4 bases from V and 4 bases from J, the junction contained 17 bases not matched to a gene. The CDR3 runs to 17 residues. DNA for the CDR3: TGTGCCAGCAGCACCGGACAGGTCCGGATCGTTCGATACGAGCAGTACTTC. It yields the protein CASSTGQVRIVRYEQYF.

The chain combines TRBV11-3 with TRBJ2-5; TRBD1 agrees at 9 bases. J was trimmed by 4 bases and V by 3 bases; bases with no gene match: 6. Germline V gene sequence: CDR1 SGHNT, CDR2 YENEEA. CDR3 length: 15 amino acids. As DNA, the CDR3 is TGTGCCAGCAGCTTTGGACAGGGACAGGGAGAGACCCAGTACTTC. Its translation: CASSFGQGQGETQYF.

A note on this clone: One junction end does not reproduce the germline sequence, and a read error may be involved. This chain uses TRBV9 with TRBJ2-7; D might be TRBD2 (7 bases). The CDR3 has 12 residues. Germline V gene data show CDR1 as SGDLS and CDR2 as YYNGEE. In DNA, the CDR3 is TGTGCCAGCAGCGTAGGCGGGGGCCCTACGTTCTTC. Its translation: CASSVGGGPTFF.

The chain uses TRBV19 and TRBJ2-1, with a tentative D call TRBD2 (7 bases). V dropped 8 bases and J dropped 7 bases, with 18 bases sitting between them. Germline lookup yields CDR1 LNHDA and CDR2 SQIVND (reference sequence). The CDR3 has 14 residues. CDR3 protein: CASFGGGPWNEQFF. The DNA of the CDR3 is TGTGCCAGTTTTGGGGGGGGCCCTTGGAATGAGCAGTTCTTC.

This clone has just a few counts. The chain is built from TRBV4-3 and TRBJ2-1; 10 bases are a match to TRBD2. Germline values: CDR1 LGHNA, CDR2 YSLEER. The junction had 3 bases not matched to a gene; V was cut back by 2 bases and J by 5 bases. This CDR3 spans 15 amino acids. For the CDR3, the DNA is TGCGCCAGCAGCCAAATAGCGGGGGGAAACAATGAGCAGTTCTTC. This sequence encodes CASSQIAGGNNEQFF.

CDR3 residues: CASSERTGGSYEQYF. Here the CDR3 DNA reads TGTGCCAGCAGTGAGAGGACAGGGGGCTCCTACGAGCAGTACTTC. V usage is TRBV6-1 and J usage is TRBJ2-7; 10 bases match TRBD1. The CDR3 has 15 residues. The V and J ends lost 3 bases and 0 bases, in that order; junction bases with no gene match: 2. Germline values: CDR1 MNHNS, CDR2 SASEGT.

The chain has TRBV7-9 and TRBJ1-2; the D gene is possibly TRBD1 (6 bases). Germline V gives CDR1 SEHNR, CDR2 FQNEAQ (reference sequence). V lost 5 bases to trimming and J lost 4 bases, with 17 bases between them. This CDR3 comprises 15 residues. Here the CDR3 reads CASSPARGLGYGYTF. The CDR3 DNA sequence: TGTGCCAGCAGCCCGGCCAGGGGCTTAGGCTATGGCTACACCTTC. Drawing the rest from reference TRBV7-9 and TRBJ1-2, the complete variable domain is DTGVSQNPRHKITKRGQNVTFRCDPISEHNRLYWYRQTLGQGPEFLTYFQNEAQLEKSRLLSDRFSAERPKGSFSTLEIQRTEQGDSAMYLCASSPARGLGYGYTFGSGTRLTVV.

The V and J genes are TRBV7-2 and TRBJ2-2; the D is unclear. Trimming stripped 3 bases from V and 0 bases from J, with 2 bases between. This CDR3 is built from 13 residues. The germline V gene has CDR1 SGHTA and CDR2 FQGNSA. CDR3 nucleotides: TGTGCCAGCAGCTTTACGAACACCGGGGAGCTGTTTTTT. Amino acids: CASSFTNTGELFF.

The chain uses TRBV25-1 and TRBJ2-3; D unclear. Trimming pared 3 bases from V and 2 bases from J, leaving 3 bases between. CDR1 is MGHDK and CDR2 is SYGVNS in the germline V gene. The CDR3 is 12 residues long. The CDR3 DNA sequence: TGTGCCAGCAGTGATTACACAGATACGCAGTATTTT. This encodes CASSDYTDTQYF.

The chain links TRBV27 to TRBJ2-4; 11 bases map to TRBD1. V was clipped by 2 bases and J by 5 bases; unmatched bases: 8. In germline, CDR1 is MNHEY, CDR2 SMNVEV (reference sequence). The CDR3 is made up of 17 amino acids. In DNA form, the CDR3 reads TGTGCCAGCAGTTTACTTGGGACAGGGGGTAGTGAAAACATTCAGTACTTC. Its protein product is CASSLLGTGGSENIQYF.

The chain is built from TRBV2 and TRBJ2-7; maybe TRBD2 (5 bases). Germline V gene data show CDR1 as SNHLY and CDR2 as FYNNEI. CDR3 length: 11 residues. Trimming stripped 8 bases from V and 4 bases from J, with 9 bases between. Here the CDR3 DNA reads TGTGCCAGCGTGGGAGAGTACGAGCAGTACTTC. Protein: CASVGEYEQYF.

The genes are TRBV5-1 and TRBJ2-7; D remains ambiguous. The CDR3 consists of 15 residues. The ends were cut back, 0 bases at V and 1 base at J, with 11 bases in the middle. CDR1 is SGHRS, CDR2 YFSETQ, per germline. CDR3 residues: CASSLGPTGSYEQYF. As DNA, the CDR3 is TGCGCCAGCAGCTTGGGTCCAACCGGTTCCTACGAGCAGTACTTC.

CDR3 bases: TGTGCCAGCCGGGACAGCTTAACAACTAATGAAAAACTGTTTTTT. Its translation: CASRDSLTTNEKLFF. The genes are TRBV2 and TRBJ1-4, with TRBD1 matching 7 bases. V lost 8 bases and J lost 0; bases outside the gene matches: 6. Germline values: CDR1 SNHLY, CDR2 FYNNEI. The CDR3 is made up of 15 amino acids.

The rearrangement uses TRBV25-1 and TRBJ1-2; 8 bases are a match to TRBD1. The CDR3 is 13 residues long. Germline CDR1 reads MGHDK; CDR2 reads SYGVNS. With 4 bases clipped from V and 4 bases from J, the junction kept 2 bases outside the gene matches. The CDR3 reads CASSADRGYGYTF. The CDR3 bases are TGTGCCAGCAGTGCAGACAGGGGCTATGGCTACACCTTC.

In this sample, this clone turned up once. V gene TRBV2 combines with J gene TRBJ2-7, with D perhaps TRBD1 (7 bases). Germline CDR1 and CDR2: SNHLY and FYNNEI. V was shortened by 9 bases and J by 2 bases, with 35 bases between the two germline ends. The CDR3 runs 20 residues. CDR3 residues: CASSFHRRDRHKKNPYEQYF. CDR3 DNA sequence: TGTGCCAGTTCTTTCCACCGGAGGGACAGACATAAAAAAAACCCCTACGAGCAGTACTTC.